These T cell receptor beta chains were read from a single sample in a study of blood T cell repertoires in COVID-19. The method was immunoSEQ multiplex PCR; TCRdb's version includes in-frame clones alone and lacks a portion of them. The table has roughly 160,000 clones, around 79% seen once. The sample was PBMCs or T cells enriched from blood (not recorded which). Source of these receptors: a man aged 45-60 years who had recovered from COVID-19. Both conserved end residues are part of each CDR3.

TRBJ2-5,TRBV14,CASSQGPPNRGRETQYF
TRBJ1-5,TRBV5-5,CASSLTGTQPQHF
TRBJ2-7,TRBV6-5,CASSSPGTVYEQYF
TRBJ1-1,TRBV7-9,CASITGTGGTEAFF
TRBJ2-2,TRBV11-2,CASSLGSRSGELFF
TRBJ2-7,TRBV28,CASRTTGVEQYF
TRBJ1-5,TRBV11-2,CASSSTGAGGPQHF
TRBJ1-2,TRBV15,CATSRDGRRGDGYTF
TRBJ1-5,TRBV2,CASSRQSNQPQHF
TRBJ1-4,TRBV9,CASSGNRVSRDEKLFF
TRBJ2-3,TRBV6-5,CASSYKWTGSDTQYF
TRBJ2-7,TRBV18,CASSSGTGGSEQYF
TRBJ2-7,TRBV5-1,CASNKTPGQGFGEQYF
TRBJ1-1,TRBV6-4,CASREGPQLNTEAFF
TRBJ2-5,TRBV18,CASSPGLAPETQYF
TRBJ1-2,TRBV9,CASSATGTNYGYTF
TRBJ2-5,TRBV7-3,CASSLIPGETQYF
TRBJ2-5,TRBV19,CASSIKAGWYQETQYF